This T cell receptor beta chain is from a study of OX40 agonist ivuxolimab in advanced cancers. TCRdb keeps only in-frame clones here, not all; method: immunoSEQ multiplex PCR. The table records 50,000 to 65,000 clones, 80% to 95% of them present only once. The input for sequencing was CD4+ or CD8+ T cells sorted from blood, taken in a trial of the OX40 agonist ivuxolimab. This TCR derives from an adult with an advanced solid tumor such as melanoma, head and neck, liver or kidney cancer.

The CDR3 sequence: CASSVGTGTDTQYF. The CDR3 bases are TGCGCCAGCAGTGTCGGTACCGGAACAGATACGCAGTATTTT. The genes are TRBV10-2 and TRBJ2-3; D not resolved. Germline V gives CDR1 WSHSY, CDR2 SAAADI. V lost 4 bases and J lost 3, with 11 bases in between. This CDR3 contains 14 residues.